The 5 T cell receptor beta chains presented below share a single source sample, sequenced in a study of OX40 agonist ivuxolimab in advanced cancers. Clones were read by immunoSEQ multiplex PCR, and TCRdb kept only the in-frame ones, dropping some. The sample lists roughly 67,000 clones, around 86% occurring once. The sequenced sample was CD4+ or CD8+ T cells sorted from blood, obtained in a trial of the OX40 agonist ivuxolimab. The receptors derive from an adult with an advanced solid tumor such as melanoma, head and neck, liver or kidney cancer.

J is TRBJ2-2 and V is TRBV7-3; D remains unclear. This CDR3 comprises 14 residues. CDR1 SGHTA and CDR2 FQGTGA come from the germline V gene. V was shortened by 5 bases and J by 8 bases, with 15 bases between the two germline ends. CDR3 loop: CASSHGSPGGELFF. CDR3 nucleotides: TGTGCCAGCAGCCACGGGTCGCCTGGAGGGGAGCTGTTTTTT.

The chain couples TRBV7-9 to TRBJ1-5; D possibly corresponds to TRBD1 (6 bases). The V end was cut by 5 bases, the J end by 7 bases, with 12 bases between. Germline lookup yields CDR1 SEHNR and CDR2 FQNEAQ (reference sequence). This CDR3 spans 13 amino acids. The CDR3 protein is CASSRAGAQPQHF. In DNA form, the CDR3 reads TGTGCCAGCAGCAGGGCAGGGGCCCAGCCCCAGCATTTT. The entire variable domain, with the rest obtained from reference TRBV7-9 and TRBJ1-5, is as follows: DTGVSQNPRHKITKRGQNVTFRCDPISEHNRLYWYRQTLGQGPEFLTYFQNEAQLEKSRLLSDRFSAERPKGSFSTLEIQRTEQGDSAMYLCASSRAGAQPQHFGDGTRLSIL.

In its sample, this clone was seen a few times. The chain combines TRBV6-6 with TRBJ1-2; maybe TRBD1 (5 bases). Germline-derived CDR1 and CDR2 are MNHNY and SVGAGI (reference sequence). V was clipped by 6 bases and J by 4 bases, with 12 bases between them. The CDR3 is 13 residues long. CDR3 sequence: CASSPDSRYGYTF. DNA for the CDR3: TGTGCCAGCAGCCCCGACAGCCGCTATGGCTACACCTTC.

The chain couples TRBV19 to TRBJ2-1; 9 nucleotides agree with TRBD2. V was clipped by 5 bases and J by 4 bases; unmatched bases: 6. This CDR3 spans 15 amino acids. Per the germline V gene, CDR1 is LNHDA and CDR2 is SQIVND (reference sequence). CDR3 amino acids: CASSWASGMYNEQFF. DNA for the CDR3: TGTGCCAGTAGTTGGGCTAGCGGGATGTACAATGAGCAGTTCTTC.

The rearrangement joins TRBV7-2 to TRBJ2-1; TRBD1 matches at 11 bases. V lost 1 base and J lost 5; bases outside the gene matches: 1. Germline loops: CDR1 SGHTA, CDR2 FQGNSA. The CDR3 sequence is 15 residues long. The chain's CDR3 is CASSLEDRGHNEQFF. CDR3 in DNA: TGTGCCAGCAGCTTAGAGGACAGGGGGCACAATGAGCAGTTCTTC. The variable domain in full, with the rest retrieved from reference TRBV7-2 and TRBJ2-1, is GAGVSQSPSNKVTEKGKDVELRCDPISGHTALYWYRQSLGQGLEFLIYFQGNSAPDKSGLPSDRFSAERTGGSVSTLTIQRTQQEDSAVYLCASSLEDRGHNEQFFGPGTRLTVL.